These 17 T cell receptor beta chains were all obtained from the same sample, sequenced in a study of blood T cell repertoires in COVID-19. The protocol was immunoSEQ multiplex PCR, while the TCRdb copy is restricted to in-frame clones and leaves out a portion. The sample carries 120,000 to 150,000 clones, 81% recorded once. The material sequenced was peripheral blood. These receptors came from a human donor with acute or convalescent COVID-19. The donor label of this sample is uncertain.

The rearrangement joins TRBV24-1 to TRBJ1-4; D is unresolved. The V end lost 1 base, the J end lost 5 bases, and 7 bases lay between the germline ends. The CDR3 is 14 residues long. Germline V gives CDR1 KGHDR, CDR2 SFDVKD. CDR3 nucleotide sequence: TGTGCCACCAGTGATTTAAGCAAGAATGAAAAACTGTTTTTT. The encoded protein is CATSDLSKNEKLFF.

The chain joins TRBV5-4 to TRBJ1-2; the D gene is possibly TRBD1 (6 bases). Deletions cut 4 bases from V and 6 bases from J, with 10 bases between. Germline V CDR1 and CDR2: SGHNT, YYREEE (reference sequence). The CDR3 extends over 12 amino acids. The CDR3 loop reads CASSIAGDGYTF. The CDR3 DNA follows: TGTGCCAGCAGCATTGCAGGGGATGGCTACACCTTC. The full variable domain, in which reference TRBV5-4 and TRBJ1-2 provide the parts outside the CDR3, is ETGVTQSPTHLIKTRGQQVTLRCSSQSGHNTVSWYQQALGQGPQFIFQYYREEENGRGNFPPRFSGLQFPNYSSELNVNALELDDSALYLCASSIAGDGYTFGSGTRLTVV.

The V gene is TRBV6-5, the J gene TRBJ2-5; possibly TRBD1 for D (5 bases). Trimming pared 6 bases from V and 5 bases from J, leaving 19 bases between. Per germline, CDR1 MNHEY and CDR2 SVGAGI. This CDR3 region has 15 residues. CDR3 DNA: TGTGCCAGCAGCCTACTCGAGTTAGGGGTGGAGACCCAGTACTTC. This sequence encodes CASSLLELGVETQYF.

This chain joins TRBV5-6 and TRBJ1-2, with D possibly matching TRBD1 (5 bases). CDR1 is SGHDT and CDR2 is YYEEEE in the germline V gene. V gave up 0 bases and J gave up 4 bases, with 13 bases separating them. This CDR3 comprises 15 residues. The CDR3 protein is CASSLEPGGSYGYTF. The DNA for the CDR3 is TGTGCCAGCAGCTTGGAACCCGGGGGAAGCTATGGCTACACCTTC. Variable domain in full (rest from reference TRBV5-6 and TRBJ1-2): DAGVTQSPTHLIKTRGQQVTLRCSPKSGHDTVSWYQQALGQGPQFIFQYYEEEERQRGNFPDRFSGHQFPNYSSELNVNALLLGDSALYLCASSLEPGGSYGYTFGSGTRLTVV.

The chain is built from TRBV14 and TRBJ2-7; D remains unclear. Germline CDR1 is SGHDN and CDR2 is FVKESK. This CDR3 contains 14 residues. Trimming left V 4 bases short and J 6 bases short, with 16 bases between. Written as DNA, the CDR3 is TGTGCCAGCAGCCCCTGCTTCCCCGGGTGCGAGCAGTACTTC. This sequence encodes CASSPCFPGCEQYF.

J is TRBJ1-5 and V is TRBV4-1; D is unresolved. CDR1 and CDR2 (germline): MGHRA, YSYEKL. This CDR3 is built from 15 residues. V was shortened by 1 base and J by 5 bases, with 12 bases between the two germline ends. The DNA for the CDR3 is TGCGCCAGCAGCCAAGGGGTGGTTCTAGATCAGCCCCAGCATTTT. It specifies CASSQGVVLDQPQHF.

This chain connects TRBV2 to TRBJ1-1; possibly TRBD1 for D (5 bases). CDR1 and CDR2 from the germline V gene are SNHLY and FYNNEI. The germline V and J ends were trimmed by 1 base and 4 bases, with 7 bases remaining between them. CDR3 size: 13 residues. In nucleotides, the CDR3 is TGTGCCAGCAGTGAAGAGACAGCCACTGAAGCTTTCTTT. Amino acid sequence: CASSEETATEAFF.

This chain links TRBV12-3 or TRBV12-4 with TRBJ1-2, with TRBD1 matching 7 bases. The CDR3 spans 13 residues. V was clipped by 5 bases and J by 8 bases; unmatched bases: 8. CDR3 residues: CASSPSGGLGYTF. In nucleotides, the CDR3 is TGTGCCAGCAGTCCCTCAGGGGGGCTGGGCTACACCTTC.

This clone came up once. This specimen includes other DNA sequences encoding the same CDR3. The gene calls are TRBV7-8 and TRBJ1-3; 7 nucleotides match TRBD1. CDR3 length: 14 amino acids. Germline-derived CDR1 and CDR2 are SGHVS and FQNEAQ. Trimming at V came to 6 bases and at J to 3 bases, leaving 5 bases not matched to a gene. CDR3: CASSSDRSGNTIYF. The CDR3 nucleotides read TGTGCCAGCAGTTCGGACAGGAGTGGAAACACCATATATTTT.

This chain uses TRBV27 with TRBJ2-3; D is perhaps TRBD1 (7 bases). Germline V gene lookup returns CDR1 MNHEY and CDR2 SMNVEV (reference sequence). CDR3 length: 17 amino acids. V dropped 6 bases and J dropped 2 bases, with 21 bases sitting between them. The CDR3 DNA sequence: TGTGCCAGCAGCACTGAGGGGAAGGAGGGGGCCACAGATACGCAGTATTTT. Translating gives CASSTEGKEGATDTQYF.

This chain links TRBV2 with TRBJ1-1, with a tentative D call TRBD1 (5 bases). The CDR3 spans 12 residues. Deletions cut 7 bases from V and 3 bases from J, with 9 bases between. The germline V gene has CDR1 SNHLY and CDR2 FYNNEI. The CDR3 sequence: CASTGGYTEAFF. CDR3 in DNA: TGTGCCAGCACGGGGGGGTACACTGAAGCTTTCTTT.

Of note for this clone: The junction differs from germline at one of its ends, possibly a read error. This chain links TRBV15 with TRBJ2-1; TRBD1 matches at 9 bases. Germline assignment: CDR1 LNHNV and CDR2 YYDKDF (reference sequence). The CDR3 contains 17 residues. The CDR3 loop is CATSGDGGGQGLNEQFF. In DNA form, the CDR3 reads TGTGCCACCAGCGGAGACGGAGGGGGACAGGGATTGAATGAGCAGTTCTTC.

The chain uses TRBV18 and TRBJ1-2; D is possibly TRBD1 (5 bases). The CDR3 consists of 14 residues. CDR1 and CDR2 from the germline V gene are KGHSH and LQKENI. V was clipped by 1 base and J by 8 bases, with 14 bases between them. The DNA of the CDR3 is TGTGCCAGCTCACCACGAGAAGGGACTGGCGGCTACACCTTC. This encodes CASSPREGTGGYTF.

The chain uses TRBV18 and TRBJ1-1; no clear D gene. Trimming cost V 3 bases and J 3 bases, with 5 bases left between them. Germline V gene lookup returns CDR1 KGHSH and CDR2 LQKENI. The CDR3 sequence is 12 residues long. The CDR3 protein is CASSPEYTEAFF. In nucleotides, the CDR3 is TGTGCCAGCTCACCCGAGTACACTGAAGCTTTCTTT.

The J gene is TRBJ2-7, the V gene TRBV6-4, with D possibly being TRBD1 (5 bases). The germline V and J ends were trimmed by 6 bases and 5 bases, with 14 bases remaining between them. The CDR3 sequence is 13 residues long. Germline-derived CDR1 and CDR2 are MRHNA and SNTAGT. The CDR3 coding sequence is TGTGCCAGCAGGGCAGGGCAGGGCCACGAGCAGTACGTC. It codes for CASRAGQGHEQYV.

The chain carries TRBV18 and TRBJ1-1; TRBD1 agrees at 7 bases. Looked up from germline, CDR1 is KGHSH and CDR2 is LQKENI. The CDR3 sequence is 16 residues long. Germline trimming cut 2 bases from V and 0 bases from J; bases unmatched to any gene: 6. CDR3 amino acids: CASSPAGTVLNTEAFF. The CDR3 DNA follows: TGTGCCAGCTCACCAGCCGGGACAGTCTTGAACACTGAAGCTTTCTTT.

The rearrangement links TRBV27 to TRBJ1-6; unclear D gene. The ends were cut back, 2 bases at V and 10 bases at J, with 9 bases in the middle. In germline, CDR1 is MNHEY, CDR2 SMNVEV (reference sequence). The CDR3 spans 13 residues. The CDR3 nucleotides read TGTGCCAGCAGTTTAGTTCATGCGTCACCCCTCCACTTT. Translation: CASSLVHASPLHF.